These 27 T cell receptor beta chains were sequenced from one sample in a study of cytomegalovirus exposure and HLA in healthy donors. The table came from immunoSEQ multiplex PCR; TCRdb's copy has only in-frame clones and leaves some out. The sample has over 150,000 clones; about nine tenths are singletons. The specimen sequenced was PBMCs. Source of these receptors: a woman aged 25 to 39 in good health and CMV-seronegative.

This chain connects TRBV6-5 to TRBJ2-5; 7 bases are a match to TRBD1. Germline loops: CDR1 MNHEY, CDR2 SVGAGI. The CDR3 consists of 15 residues. J lost 1 base, V lost 2 bases, and 4 bases had no gene match. The CDR3 region is CASSYGTDFQETQYF. Written as DNA, the CDR3 is TGTGCCAGCAGTTACGGGACAGACTTCCAAGAGACCCAGTACTTC.

The rearrangement joins TRBV7-2 to TRBJ2-7; the match to TRBD1 covers 8 bases. The CDR3 contains 13 residues. V was clipped by 1 base and J by 6 bases; unmatched bases: 2. Germline V lookup: CDR1 SGHTA, CDR2 FQGNSA. The CDR3 DNA sequence: TGTGCCAGCAGCTTAGGGACAGGGACCGAGCAGTACTTC. Protein sequence: CASSLGTGTEQYF.

CDR3 in DNA: TGTGCCAGCAGCGGGATGGACGCCTCCGAGCAGTACTTC. It specifies CASSGMDASEQYF. V usage is TRBV2 and J usage is TRBJ2-7, with D maybe TRBD2 (5 bases). CDR1 and CDR2 (germline): SNHLY, FYNNEI. Trimming pared 6 bases from V and 6 bases from J, leaving 15 bases between. This CDR3 region has 13 residues.

The CDR3 loop reads CASSQGDSNYGYTF. CDR3 DNA: TGCGCCAGCAGCCAGGGCGACAGTAACTATGGCTACACCTTC. The chain carries TRBV4-1 and TRBJ1-2; D perhaps matches TRBD1 (5 bases). V was shortened by 3 bases and J by 1 base, with 9 bases between the two germline ends. Germline CDR1 reads MGHRA; CDR2 reads YSYEKL. This CDR3 is 14 amino acids long.

V usage is TRBV13 and J usage is TRBJ2-7; TRBD2 matches 8 bases. The germline V gene encodes CDR1 PRHDT and CDR2 FYEKMQ (reference sequence). Trimming at V came to 0 bases and at J to 3 bases, leaving 1 base not matched to a gene. The CDR3 consists of 14 residues. The CDR3 DNA follows: TGTGCCAGCAGCTTAGGGGGGACTAGCTACGAGCAGTACTTC. This gives the protein CASSLGGTSYEQYF. The full variable domain, in which reference TRBV13 and TRBJ2-7 provide the parts outside the CDR3, is AAGVIQSPRHLIKEKRETATLKCYPIPRHDTVYWYQQGPGQDPQFLISFYEKMQSDKGSIPDRFSAQQFSDYHSELNMSSLELGDSALYFCASSLGGTSYEQYFGPGTRLTVT.

The chain employs TRBV7-2 and TRBJ2-7; no reliable D call. Trimming cost V 2 bases and J 9 bases, with 17 bases left between them. The germline CDR1 and CDR2 sequences are SGHTA and FQGNSA. The CDR3 covers 14 residues. The CDR3 nucleotides read TGTGCCAGCAGCTTAACCCCCGACCGACCGTCGCAGTACTTC. It encodes CASSLTPDRPSQYF. Using reference TRBV7-2 and TRBJ2-7 for the parts outside the CDR3, the full variable domain is GAGVSQSPSNKVTEKGKDVELRCDPISGHTALYWYRQSLGQGLEFLIYFQGNSAPDKSGLPSDRFSAERTGGSVSTLTIQRTQQEDSAVYLCASSLTPDRPSQYFGPGTRLTVT.

The gene calls are TRBV27 and TRBJ1-1; no clear D. V was shortened by 5 bases and J by 7 bases, with 11 bases between the two germline ends. Germline V gene lookup returns CDR1 MNHEY and CDR2 SMNVEV (reference sequence). The CDR3 length is 12 residues. The CDR3 is CASSAMGGEAFF. The CDR3 coding sequence is TGTGCCAGCAGTGCCATGGGAGGTGAAGCTTTCTTT.

The chain uses TRBV25-1 and TRBJ1-4; D call uncertain. This CDR3 is 16 amino acids long. From germline, CDR1 is MGHDK and CDR2 SYGVNS. V lost 2 bases to trimming and J lost 0 bases, with 10 bases between them. The CDR3 spells CASSEAGRSTNEKLFF. The CDR3, as DNA: TGTGCCAGCAGTGAAGCCGGACGATCAACTAATGAAAAACTGTTTTTT.

This chain links TRBV4-3 with TRBJ2-3, with unresolved D. The CDR3 covers 16 residues. Germline assignment: CDR1 LGHNA and CDR2 YSLEER. The V end lost 4 bases, the J end lost 4 bases, and 18 bases lay between the germline ends. In DNA form, the CDR3 reads TGCGCCAGCAGCCCGGACCCTCGCAGGTCTGCAGATACGCAGTATTTT. Residues: CASSPDPRRSADTQYF.

Worth noting for this clone: This CDR3 is also generated by other DNA sequences in the sample. The chain recombines TRBV2 with TRBJ1-1, with D possibly matching TRBD1 (5 bases). The CDR3 is 13 amino acids. Germline CDR1 and CDR2: SNHLY and FYNNEI. Trimming shortened V by 2 bases and J by 2 bases, and 6 bases separated the two germline ends. In nucleotides, the CDR3 is TGTGCCAGCAGTGAACAGGGCAACACTGAAGCTTTCTTT. Its translation is CASSEQGNTEAFF.

This clone showed up just once. The rearrangement links TRBV5-6 to TRBJ2-4, with D perhaps TRBD2 (5 bases). The CDR3 spans 13 residues. The V and J ends lost 2 bases and 7 bases respectively, with 10 bases between them. The V gene's germline CDR1 is SGHDT and CDR2 YYEEEE. CDR3 nucleotides: TGTGCCAGCAGCTTAAGACCGGGGAACATTCAGTACTTC. Amino acid sequence: CASSLRPGNIQYF.

This clone showed up just once. The chain uses TRBV28 and TRBJ2-7; 7 nucleotides agree with TRBD1. The CDR3 runs 14 residues. The germline CDR1 and CDR2 sequences are MDHEN and SYDVKM. After removal of 5 bases from V and 0 bases from J, the junction contained 4 bases not matched to a gene. As DNA, the CDR3 is TGTGCCAGCAGTAACAGGGGAAGCTCCTACGAGCAGTACTTC. It encodes CASSNRGSSYEQYF.

V and J are TRBV7-2 and TRBJ1-6; D is unclear. This CDR3 has 15 amino acids. Between the trimmed V and J ends, which lost 2 bases and 14 bases, there was a span of 19 bases. The germline CDR1 and CDR2 sequences are SGHTA and FQGNSA. The CDR3 DNA sequence: TGTGCCAGCAGCTTATTAATGCAGGCAGACATCACCCTCCACTTT. Translating gives CASSLLMQADITLHF.

The genes are TRBV19 and TRBJ2-6; possibly TRBD2 for D (5 bases). The CDR3 runs to 14 residues. Trimming cost V 9 bases and J 0 bases, with 9 bases left between them. Germline V CDR1 and CDR2: LNHDA, SQIVND (reference sequence). The CDR3 nucleotides are TGTGCCAGCGAGGGAGTCTCTGGGGCCAACGTCCTGACTTTC. As protein: CASEGVSGANVLTF.

The chain is built from TRBV7-6 and TRBJ2-7, with D maybe TRBD2 (5 bases). V was pared by 1 base and J by 1 base, with 8 bases between. This CDR3 has 14 residues. Germline V gene data show CDR1 as SGHVS and CDR2 as FNYEAQ. The CDR3, as DNA: TGTGCCAGCAGCTTAGAAGAGGGTTCCTACGAGCAGTACTTC. Its translation is CASSLEEGSYEQYF. Variable domain in full (rest from reference TRBV7-6 and TRBJ2-7): GAGVSQSPRYKVTKRGQDVALRCDPISGHVSLYWYRQALGQGPEFLTYFNYEAQQDKSGLPNDRFSAERPEGSISTLTIQRTEQRDSAMYRCASSLEEGSYEQYFGPGTRLTVT.

This sequence joins TRBV2 and TRBJ1-5, with TRBD1 identical over 8 bases. Germline lookup yields CDR1 SNHLY and CDR2 FYNNEI. The CDR3 covers 14 residues. Trimming cost V 3 bases and J 9 bases; bases outside gene matches: 7. The CDR3 region has the DNA TGTGCCAGCAGTGAGGGACAGGCGTTAGGGCCCCAGCATTTT. Translation gives CASSEGQALGPQHF.

The chain uses TRBV9 and TRBJ2-7, with D possibly TRBD1 on 6 matching bases. Germline V gene sequence: CDR1 SGDLS, CDR2 YYNGEE. The V and J ends lost 0 bases and 6 bases respectively, with 13 bases between them. There are 14 residues in the CDR3. CDR3 in amino acids: CASSVATGPGEQYF. In DNA form, the CDR3 reads TGTGCCAGCAGCGTAGCTACAGGGCCGGGCGAGCAGTACTTC.

The chain is built from TRBV28 and TRBJ1-2; the D is unclear. Between the trimmed V and J ends, which lost 3 bases and 8 bases, there was a span of 16 bases. CDR1 and CDR2 (germline): MDHEN, SYDVKM. This CDR3 is built from 14 residues. The CDR3 spells CASSFRPIRRGYTF. The DNA for the CDR3 is TGTGCCAGCAGTTTTCGACCGATCAGGCGCGGCTACACCTTC.

This clone was seen just once. The chain employs TRBV29-1 and TRBJ1-3, with a possible D match to TRBD1 (5 bases). The CDR3 sequence is 18 residues long. Germline V lookup: CDR1 SQVTM, CDR2 ANQGSEA. The V and J ends lost 5 bases and 0 bases respectively, with 23 bases between them. CDR3 DNA sequence: TGCAGCGTTAGGGAACCGTGGACATCCGATCCCTCTGGAAACACCATATATTTT. Translating gives CSVREPWTSDPSGNTIYF.

This chain joins TRBV7-3 and TRBJ2-3; 8 bases align to TRBD2. V shed 3 bases and J 0 bases; nucleotides not matched to a gene: 5. Germline V gene sequence: CDR1 SGHTA, CDR2 FQGTGA. This CDR3 contains 16 residues. DNA of the CDR3: TGTGCCAGCAGCTTGAGCGGGGGCCACAGCACAGATACGCAGTATTTT. Protein sequence: CASSLSGGHSTDTQYF.

The chain combines TRBV6-1 with TRBJ1-5; no definite D call. The ends were cut back, 4 bases at V and 5 bases at J, with 15 bases in the middle. The CDR3 totals 15 residues. Germline V gene sequence: CDR1 MNHNS, CDR2 SASEGT. CDR3 coding DNA: TGTGCCAGCAGTGCTAGTAAGTCAACCCATCAGCCCCAGCATTTT. Amino acids: CASSASKSTHQPQHF.

The chain joins TRBV6-1 to TRBJ2-3; 9 bases match TRBD1. Germline values: CDR1 MNHNS, CDR2 SASEGT. The CDR3 is made up of 15 amino acids. The J segment lost 4 bases and the V segment lost 3 bases, leaving 5 bases of the junction unmatched. The CDR3 loop is CASSEVGQGADTQYF. CDR3 bases: TGTGCCAGCAGTGAGGTGGGACAGGGAGCAGATACGCAGTATTTT.

This rearrangement joins TRBV9 to TRBJ1-2; a possible D gene is TRBD1 (5 bases). This CDR3 contains 15 residues. CDR1 is SGDLS, CDR2 YYNGEE, per germline. V lost 0 bases and J lost 6, with 15 bases in between. CDR3 DNA sequence: TGTGCCAGCAGCGTAGGGCTTGGGGGTAGCGATGGCTACACCTTC. Amino acid sequence: CASSVGLGGSDGYTF.

The chain is built from TRBV6-1 and TRBJ2-1, with D perhaps TRBD2 (6 bases). The CDR3 sequence is 11 residues long. Germline values: CDR1 MNHNS, CDR2 SASEGT. V gave up 11 bases and J gave up 7 bases, with 12 bases separating them. The CDR3 is CAGFAGNEQFF. The CDR3 nucleotides are TGTGCCGGGTTTGCGGGGAATGAGCAGTTCTTC.

The rearrangement links TRBV18 to TRBJ2-2; D may be TRBD1 (5 bases). The germline V gene has CDR1 KGHSH and CDR2 LQKENI. The CDR3 runs to 13 residues. Trimming removed 3 bases from V and 6 bases from J, with 8 bases in between. CDR3: CASSPAGSGELFF. The CDR3 bases are TGTGCCAGCTCACCGGCAGGGTCCGGGGAGCTGTTTTTT.

This rearrangement joins TRBV5-1 to TRBJ2-7; no clear D gene. Germline CDR1 SGHRS, CDR2 YFSETQ. Trimming cost V 5 bases and J 2 bases, with 11 bases left between them. There are 13 residues in the CDR3. The CDR3 spells CASSARAPYEQYF. As DNA, the CDR3 is TGCGCCAGCAGTGCCCGGGCCCCCTACGAGCAGTACTTC.

This chain joins TRBV6-1 and TRBJ2-2; D gene ambiguous. The CDR3 has 14 residues. From germline, CDR1 is MNHNS and CDR2 SASEGT. The V and J ends lost 4 bases and 1 base respectively, with 7 bases between them. The CDR3: CASSVEENTGELFF. CDR3 DNA sequence: TGTGCCAGCAGTGTCGAGGAGAACACCGGGGAGCTGTTTTTT.